The T cell receptor beta chain under discussion was sequenced for a study of T cell changes during pregnancy in multiple sclerosis. Germline loops: CDR1 LNHDA, CDR2 SQIVND (reference sequence). V lost 3 bases to trimming and J lost 1 base, with 9 bases between them. CDR3 length: 15 residues. Here immunoSEQ multiplex PCR was the method, and the copy in TCRdb shows in-frame clones only, minus some. The top ten clones hold 0.55% to 0.6% of a sample with about 54,000 clones, 85% to 90% of them seen once. The TCR was taken from a female donor with multiple sclerosis, enrolled in a pregnancy study. Specimen: CD4+ T cells from peripheral blood mononuclear cells, collected in the first trimester of pregnancy. The chain is built from TRBV19 and TRBJ2-2; D possibly corresponds to TRBD2 (5 bases). The CDR3 DNA is TGTGCCAGTAGTATGGACGGGGAGAACACCGGGGAGCTGTTTTTT. Residues: CASSMDGENTGELFF.